This passage covers 21 T cell receptor beta chains from one sample sequenced in a study of blood T cells in healthy people across ages. A J-beta primer mix and a sample-barcoded 5' primer were used in a second PCR of about 7 to 12 cycles. TCRdb re-called the 5' RACE reads through MiXCR, storing one row per CDR3 protein. The table lists more than 650,000 distinct CDR3 sequences, about 55% of them singletons. The sequencing sample was made of blood. These receptors came from a man older than 75 in good health.

The table lists this clonotype with many counts. V gene TRBV5-1 combines with J gene TRBJ1-6; no firm D call. Trimming removed 5 bases from V and 9 bases from J, with 15 bases in between. Germline V gives CDR1 SGHRS, CDR2 YFSETQ. This CDR3 has 14 amino acids. In DNA form, the CDR3 reads TGCGCCAGCAGAGAGACCGGGGTCGGTTCACCCCTCCACTTT. It is translated as CASRETGVGSPLHF. Together with reference TRBV5-1 and TRBJ1-6, the CDR3 gives the full variable domain: KAGVTQTPRYLIKTRGQQVTLSCSPISGHRSVSWYQQTPGQGLQFLFEYFSETQRNKGNFPGRFSGRQFSNSRSEMNVSTLELGDSALYLCASRETGVGSPLHFGNGTRLTVT.

A few counts support this clonotype. The chain is built from TRBV20-1 and TRBJ2-1; D is tentatively TRBD1 or TRBD2 (5 bases each). The CDR3 is 14 residues long. Germline CDR1 reads DFQATT; CDR2 reads SNEGSKA (reference sequence). Trimming removed 2 bases from V and 7 bases from J, with 15 bases in between. This CDR3 reads CSARRPIEGNEQFF. CDR3 bases: TGCAGTGCTAGACGTCCGATAGAGGGGAATGAGCAGTTCTTC.

Concerning this clonotype itself: A much more abundant neighbour one base away suggests this may be a read error. V usage is TRBV29-1 and J usage is TRBJ2-1; D perhaps matches TRBD1 (5 bases). The DNA end is more similar to TRBJ2-7, so the J call may be wrong. Germline assignment: CDR1 SQVTM and CDR2 ANQGSEA. There are 15 residues in the CDR3. The CDR3 nucleotides are TGCAGCGTTGCTGATCAGGGCCGCACCTACAATGAGCAGTACTTC. This sequence encodes CSVADQGRTYNEQYF.

This chain uses TRBV29-1 with TRBJ2-7; D ambiguous. Germline CDR1 reads SQVTM; CDR2 reads ANQGSEA. The CDR3 runs 12 residues. Deletions cut 3 bases from V and 6 bases from J, with 12 bases between. CDR3 in amino acids: CSVERWDGEQYF. DNA for the CDR3: TGCAGCGTTGAGAGATGGGATGGCGAGCAGTACTTC.

The V gene is TRBV6-6, the J gene TRBJ2-5, with TRBD1 matching over 7 bases. Germline loops: CDR1 MNHNY, CDR2 SVGAGI (reference sequence). Trimming at V came to 7 bases and at J to 1 base, leaving 9 bases not matched to a gene. The CDR3 is made up of 15 amino acids. CDR3 coding DNA: TGTGCCAGCACCATGGACAGGTTGAGCCAAGAGACCCAGTACTTC. It is translated as CASTMDRLSQETQYF.

The chain uses TRBV21-1 and TRBJ1-6; the D call in the table, TRBD1, was not verified against the DNA. TRBV21-1 is tagged as a pseudogene. The CDR3 extends over 16 amino acids. In nucleotides, the CDR3 is TGTGCCAGCAGCAAAGGGACGAGGACAGGGGATTCACCCCTCCACTTT. It specifies CASSKGTRTGDSPLHF.

A remark on this clonotype: One junction end does not reproduce the germline sequence, and a read error may be involved. The rearrangement joins TRBV20-1 to TRBJ2-7, with 7 positions matching TRBD2. This CDR3 has 14 amino acids. Germline-derived CDR1 and CDR2 are DFQATT and SNEGSKA (reference sequence). The CDR3 sequence: CSASATTSSHEQYF. The DNA for the CDR3 is TGCAGTGCTAGTGCAACGACTAGCTCCCACGAGCAGTACTTC.

The chain couples TRBV15 to TRBJ2-3; a possible D gene is TRBD2 (6 bases). The CDR3 runs 17 residues. Trimming took 7 bases from V and 14 from J, leaving 34 bases between them. Germline V gene sequence: CDR1 LNHNV, CDR2 YYDKDF (reference sequence). CDR3 sequence: CATTDPRVAEGGRYAYF. DNA for the CDR3: TGTGCCACCACCGACCCCCGCGTAGCGGAGGGCGGAAGATACGCGTATTTT.

As DNA, the CDR3 is TGTGCCAGCAGCTTTGAGGAAAGGGGGATCAATGAGCAGTTCTTC. Amino acids: CASSFEERGINEQFF. The V and J genes are TRBV7-9 and TRBJ2-1; possible D gene TRBD1, 6 bases. The CDR3 length is 15 residues. V lost 3 bases and J 6 bases, leaving 15 bases between the germline ends. CDR1 and CDR2 from the germline V gene are SEHNR and FQNEAQ (reference sequence).

This chain connects TRBV19 to TRBJ2-7; 9 nucleotides match TRBD1. CDR1 is LNHDA and CDR2 is SQIVND in the germline V gene (reference sequence). This CDR3 region has 16 residues. V gave up 5 bases and J gave up 5 bases; unmatched junction bases: 13. The CDR3 sequence is CASSLTVRDRAHEQYF. The CDR3 DNA follows: TGTGCCAGTAGTCTAACCGTCCGGGACAGGGCCCACGAGCAGTACTTC.

This chain links TRBV28 with TRBJ2-1, with D possibly TRBD2 on 5 matching bases. CDR3 size: 16 residues. Deletions cut 5 bases from V and 4 bases from J, with 18 bases between. Germline loops: CDR1 MDHEN, CDR2 SYDVKM. The CDR3 spells CASSLGPSGAYNEQFF. Here the CDR3 DNA reads TGTGCCAGCAGTCTTGGCCCCAGCGGAGCTTACAATGAGCAGTTCTTC.

The J gene is TRBJ2-1, the V gene TRBV3-1; D is uncertain. Germline-derived CDR1 and CDR2 are LGHDT and YNNKEL (reference sequence). The length of the CDR3 is 12 residues. V was clipped by 3 bases and J by 9 bases, with 9 bases between them. The CDR3 loop reads CASSQMGIEQFF. Here the CDR3 DNA reads TGTGCCAGCAGCCAGATGGGGATTGAGCAGTTCTTC.

The sample holds a few counts of this clonotype. This chain links TRBV27 with TRBJ2-7, with 9 bases that match TRBD2. The germline V gene has CDR1 MNHEY and CDR2 SMNVEV (reference sequence). This CDR3 contains 15 residues. Trimming at V came to 6 bases and at J to 6 bases, leaving 12 bases not matched to a gene. DNA of the CDR3: TGTGCCAGCAGAACTTATAGCGGGAGTGCCAGCGAGCAGTACTTC. Its translation: CASRTYSGSASEQYF.

The chain has TRBV20-1 and TRBJ1-3; no clear D. Trimming shortened V by 2 bases and J by 3 bases, and 11 bases separated the two germline ends. The germline V gene encodes CDR1 DFQATT and CDR2 SNEGSKA (reference sequence). This CDR3 is built from 14 residues. The CDR3 here is CSARKGYGGNTIYF. The DNA of the CDR3 is TGCAGTGCTAGAAAAGGGTACGGTGGAAACACCATATATTTT.

The rearrangement uses TRBV7-9 and TRBJ1-2; unclear D gene. Trimming cost V 3 bases and J 7 bases, with 15 bases left between them. Germline CDR1 SEHNR, CDR2 FQNEAQ (reference sequence). The CDR3 contains 14 residues. This CDR3 is CASSLPIPSSGYTF. CDR3 bases: TGTGCCAGCAGCTTGCCGATCCCATCAAGTGGCTACACCTTC. The full variable domain, in which reference TRBV7-9 and TRBJ1-2 provide the parts outside the CDR3, is DTGVSQNPRHKITKRGQNVTFRCDPISEHNRLYWYRQTLGQGPEFLTYFQNEAQLEKSRLLSDRFSAERPKGSFSTLEIQRTEQGDSAMYLCASSLPIPSSGYTFGSGTRLTVV.

This chain joins TRBV2 and TRBJ2-3; 7 positions match TRBD2. CDR1 is SNHLY, CDR2 FYNNEI, per germline. The CDR3 spans 17 residues. After removal of 3 bases from V and 14 bases from J, the junction contained 23 bases not matched to a gene. CDR3 in DNA: TGTGCCAGCAGTGACGGTTTAGCGGGCCTGCAGCACAGATACGCGTATTTT. Its protein is CASSDGLAGLQHRYAYF.

The chain uses TRBV29-1 and TRBJ2-3; tentatively, D is TRBD1 (6 bases). CDR1 is SQVTM and CDR2 is ANQGSEA in the germline V gene. V lost 2 bases, J lost 14 bases, and 20 bases lay in between. This CDR3 spans 13 amino acids. The CDR3 coding sequence is TGCAGCGTTGAAAAACAGGGTAGCAGATACGCGTATTTT. Protein sequence: CSVEKQGSRYAYF.

The gene calls are TRBV2 and TRBJ1-5; TRBD1 matches 9 bases. Trimming took 8 bases from V and 6 from J; bases not matched to a gene: 5. CDR1 and CDR2 (germline): SNHLY, FYNNEI. The CDR3 sequence is 13 residues long. The CDR3 protein is CASGQGRAQPQHF. The DNA of the CDR3 is TGTGCCAGCGGACAGGGGCGAGCTCAGCCCCAGCATTTT.

The J gene is TRBJ1-1, the V gene TRBV20-1; no reliable D call. The CDR3 totals 13 residues. From germline, CDR1 is DFQATT and CDR2 SNEGSKA (reference sequence). CDR3 protein: CYVRVPPNTEAFF. In DNA form, the CDR3 reads TGCTATGTTCGAGTGCCGCCGAACACTGAAGCTTTCTTT.

This rearrangement joins TRBV5-1 to TRBJ2-1, with D possibly being TRBD1 (5 bases). The DNA end is a closer match to TRBJ2-7, so the J assignment may be wrong. This CDR3 region has 16 residues. Germline V lookup: CDR1 SGHRS, CDR2 YFSETQ. In DNA, the CDR3 is TGCGCCAGCGCAGACTTAGGGGCGAGCTCCTACAATGAGCAGTACTTC. It is translated as CASADLGASSYNEQYF.

In the case of this clonotype: Its ends do not fully match the called genes, so a read error is possible. The CDR3 DNA sequence: TGTGTCATCAGTGAGTCCAGGGGGGGAAGAGATACGCAGTATTTT. Protein product: CVISESRGGRDTQYF. The rearrangement joins TRBV10-3 to TRBJ2-3; either TRBD1 or TRBD2 may supply D (7 bases each). This CDR3 contains 15 residues. Germline values: CDR1 ENHRY, CDR2 SYGVKD.